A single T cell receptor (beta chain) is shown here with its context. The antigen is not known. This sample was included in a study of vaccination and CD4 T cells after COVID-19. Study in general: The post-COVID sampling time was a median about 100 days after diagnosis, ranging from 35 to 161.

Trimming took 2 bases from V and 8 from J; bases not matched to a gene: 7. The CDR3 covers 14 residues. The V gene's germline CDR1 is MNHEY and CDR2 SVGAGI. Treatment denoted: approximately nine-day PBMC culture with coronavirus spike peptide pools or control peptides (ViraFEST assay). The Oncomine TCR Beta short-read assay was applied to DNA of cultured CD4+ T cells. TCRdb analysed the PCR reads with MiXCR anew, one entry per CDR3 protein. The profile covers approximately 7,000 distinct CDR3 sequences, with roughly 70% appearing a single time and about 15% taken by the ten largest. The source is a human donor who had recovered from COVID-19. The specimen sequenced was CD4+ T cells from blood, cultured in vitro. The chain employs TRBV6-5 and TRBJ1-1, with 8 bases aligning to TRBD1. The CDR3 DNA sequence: TGTGCCAGCAGTTACCTCCGGACAGGGAGGGAAGCTTTCTTT. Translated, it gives CASSYLRTGREAFF.